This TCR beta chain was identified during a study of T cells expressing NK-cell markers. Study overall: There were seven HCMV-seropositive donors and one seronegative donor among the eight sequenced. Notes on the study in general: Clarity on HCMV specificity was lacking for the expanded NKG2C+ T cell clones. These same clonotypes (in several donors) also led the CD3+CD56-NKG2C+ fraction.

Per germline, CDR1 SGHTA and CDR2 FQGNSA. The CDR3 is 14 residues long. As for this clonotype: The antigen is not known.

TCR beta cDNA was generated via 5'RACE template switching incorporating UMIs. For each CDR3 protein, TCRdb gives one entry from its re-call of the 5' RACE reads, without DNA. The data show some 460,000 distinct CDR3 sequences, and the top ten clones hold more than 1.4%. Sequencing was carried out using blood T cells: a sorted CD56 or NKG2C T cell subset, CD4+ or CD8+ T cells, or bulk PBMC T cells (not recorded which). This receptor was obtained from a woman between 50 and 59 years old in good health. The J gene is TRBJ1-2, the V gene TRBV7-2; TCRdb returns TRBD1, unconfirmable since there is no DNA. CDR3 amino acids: CASSLQSTGGGYTF.